This T cell receptor (beta chain) is drawn from a study of OX40 agonist ivuxolimab in advanced cancers. Only in-frame clones appear in the TCRdb table, and some are missing; sequencing was by immunoSEQ multiplex PCR. The sample shows 70,000 to 95,000 clones, around 90% of them seen only once. The clonotype originates from an adult with an advanced solid tumor such as melanoma, head and neck, liver or kidney cancer. This material consisted of CD4+ or CD8+ T cells sorted from blood, taken in a trial of the OX40 agonist ivuxolimab.

The DNA for the CDR3 is TGTGCCAGCTCACCGGGCGGGCGAGAGGGGGAGACCCAGTACTTC. Translating it yields CASSPGGREGETQYF. This chain connects TRBV18 to TRBJ2-5, with D possibly called TRBD1 or TRBD2 (5 bases each). V gave up 3 bases and J gave up 5 bases, with 16 bases separating them. Per germline, CDR1 KGHSH and CDR2 LQKENI. This CDR3 comprises 15 residues.